Each of the 27 T cell receptor beta chains below was sequenced from the same sample in a study of cytomegalovirus exposure and HLA in healthy donors. The PCR had 60 Vbeta and 13 Jbeta primers. The assay was immunoSEQ multiplex PCR, and TCRdb's table has in-frame clones only and misses some. Altogether some 190,000 clones are present, about 87% being singletons, with the ten largest covering 1.5% to 2%. Specimen: PBMCs. The origin of the receptors is a woman aged 18-29 years in good health and CMV-seronegative.

The gene calls are TRBV5-1 and TRBJ2-1; 9 bases line up with TRBD1. The J segment lost 8 bases and the V segment lost 0 bases, leaving 6 bases of the junction unmatched. Germline values: CDR1 SGHRS, CDR2 YFSETQ. The CDR3 loop spans 15 amino acids. DNA for the CDR3: TGCGCCAGCAGCTTGGTCGGACAGGGGTTGGATGAGCAGTTCTTC. Residues: CASSLVGQGLDEQFF. Combining the CDR3 with reference TRBV5-1 and TRBJ2-1 gives the whole variable domain KAGVTQTPRYLIKTRGQQVTLSCSPISGHRSVSWYQQTPGQGLQFLFEYFSETQRNKGNFPGRFSGRQFSNSRSEMNVSTLELGDSALYLCASSLVGQGLDEQFFGPGTRLTVL.

The chain combines TRBV5-1 with TRBJ2-7, with 8 bases identical to TRBD2. The length of the CDR3 is 17 residues. From germline, CDR1 is SGHRS and CDR2 YFSETQ. The junction had 13 bases not matched to a gene; V was cut back by 4 bases and J by 1 base. The CDR3, as DNA: TGCGCCAGCAGCCCAGATCATGTAGCGGGACCTTCCTACGAGCAGTACTTC. Residues: CASSPDHVAGPSYEQYF.

This clone was detected only a few times. V is TRBV6-4 and J is TRBJ2-3, with a possible D match to TRBD2 (7 bases). CDR3 length: 16 amino acids. Trimming removed 5 bases at V and 3 bases at J, with 18 bases between. Per germline, CDR1 MRHNA and CDR2 SNTAGT. CDR3 bases: TGTGCCAGCAGTCCCACTCCGGGGGGCGCAACAGATACGCAGTATTTT. Translated, it gives CASSPTPGGATDTQYF.

CDR3 sequence: CASRLTGTETQYF. In nucleotides, the CDR3 is TGTGCCAGTAGACTCACAGGGACAGAGACCCAGTACTTC. The rearrangement uses TRBV19 and TRBJ2-5; the D gene is possibly TRBD1 (6 bases). CDR1 is LNHDA, CDR2 SQIVND, per germline (reference sequence). V gave up 6 bases and J gave up 4 bases, with 12 bases separating them. The CDR3 runs 13 residues.

This chain joins TRBV5-4 and TRBJ2-3, with D maybe TRBD2 (5 bases). This CDR3 has 14 residues. Germline V gene data show CDR1 as SGHNT and CDR2 as YYREEE (reference sequence). Between the trimmed V and J ends, which lost 0 bases and 8 bases, there was a span of 13 bases. The DNA for the CDR3 is TGTGCCAGCAGCTTGGTTGGGAGTTCGGGTACGCAGTATTTT. It translates to CASSLVGSSGTQYF.

The chain uses TRBV11-2 and TRBJ2-7; TRBD2 matches 9 bases. Germline V gene lookup returns CDR1 SGHAT and CDR2 FQNNGV. Trimming cost V 5 bases and J 6 bases; bases outside gene matches: 8. This CDR3 is built from 14 residues. DNA of the CDR3: TGTGCCAGCAGCATTCCTGCTAGCGGGACCGAGCAGTACTTC. It specifies CASSIPASGTEQYF.

V and J are TRBV6-4 and TRBJ2-3; maybe TRBD1 (6 bases). This CDR3 is built from 12 residues. Per the germline V gene, CDR1 is MRHNA and CDR2 is SNTAGT. CDR3 DNA sequence: TGTGCGATAAGGGGGATCCCAGATACGCAGTATTTT. Translation: CAIRGIPDTQYF.

This chain connects TRBV27 to TRBJ1-1; 11 bases fit TRBD1. The CDR3 is 20 residues long. Looked up from germline, CDR1 is MNHEY and CDR2 is SMNVEV (reference sequence). V trimming: 0 bases; J trimming: 5 bases; junction bases outside the gene matches: 17. The CDR3 sequence is CASSLSPDRGRVGTWTEAFF. The CDR3 DNA sequence: TGTGCCAGCAGTTTATCTCCGGACAGGGGGCGGGTCGGAACGTGGACTGAAGCTTTCTTT.

The gene calls are TRBV5-1 and TRBJ2-7, with a possible D match to TRBD1 (6 bases). This CDR3 has 16 residues. V was cut by 4 bases and J by 3 bases, with 20 bases left in between. Germline values: CDR1 SGHRS, CDR2 YFSETQ. Here the CDR3 reads CASSTGTLSSFYEQYF. For the CDR3, the DNA is TGCGCCAGCAGCACCGGGACACTCTCTTCTTTCTACGAGCAGTACTTC.

The chain is built from TRBV5-6 and TRBJ1-1; D gene ambiguous. The V end lost 1 base, the J end lost 0 bases, and 10 bases lay between the germline ends. CDR1 and CDR2 from the germline V gene are SGHDT and YYEEEE. CDR3 length: 15 residues. CDR3 coding DNA: TGTGCCAGCAGCTTGCCGGGAACTATGAACACTGAAGCTTTCTTT. Protein: CASSLPGTMNTEAFF.

The rearrangement links TRBV27 to TRBJ2-2; perhaps TRBD2 as D (5 bases). CDR1 and CDR2 (germline): MNHEY, SMNVEV (reference sequence). This CDR3 region has 16 residues. V was clipped by 3 bases and J by 0 bases, with 11 bases between them. The CDR3 reads CASSFIGGSNTGELFF. CDR3 nucleotides: TGTGCCAGCAGTTTTATAGGAGGTTCGAACACCGGGGAGCTGTTTTTT.

The rearrangement links TRBV27 to TRBJ2-1; 9 bases are shared with TRBD1. Per germline, CDR1 MNHEY and CDR2 SMNVEV (reference sequence). Unmatched junction bases numbered 4, after V lost 3 bases and J lost 7 bases. The CDR3 length is 14 residues. CDR3 sequence reads: CASSFTTGGNEQFF. The DNA of the CDR3 is TGTGCCAGCAGTTTCACGACAGGGGGGAATGAGCAGTTCTTC.

This chain joins TRBV5-7 and TRBJ2-5; unclear D gene. Judging by the DNA end, TRBJ2-7 fits better; the J call may be wrong. TRBV5-7 is treated as an ORF (open reading frame) with a function not yet certain. The CDR3 runs to 11 residues. As DNA, the CDR3 is TGTGCCAGCAGCTCCTCCTACGAGCAGTACTTC. It encodes CASSSSYEQYF.

This sequence joins TRBV6-1 and TRBJ1-3; 8 bases map to TRBD1. The CDR3 is made up of 16 amino acids. V lost 4 bases, J lost 2 bases, and 7 bases stayed unmatched. Germline loops: CDR1 MNHNS, CDR2 SASEGT. The DNA of the CDR3 is TGTGCCAGCAGTGGACGGACAGGGTTAGCTGGAAACACCATATATTTT. The encoded protein is CASSGRTGLAGNTIYF.

In DNA, the CDR3 is TGTGCCAGCCGGTCACGGGGGGAAAAACTGTTTTTT. Residues: CASRSRGEKLFF. This chain connects TRBV9 to TRBJ1-4; the D gene is possibly TRBD1 (5 bases). This CDR3 contains 12 residues. V was trimmed by 7 bases and J by 8 bases, leaving 12 bases between them. Germline CDR1 SGDLS, CDR2 YYNGEE.

The gene calls are TRBV18 and TRBJ1-1, with TRBD1 matching 7 bases. Germline assignment: CDR1 KGHSH and CDR2 LQKENI. With 4 bases clipped from V and 6 bases from J, the junction kept 14 bases outside the gene matches. CDR3 length: 16 residues. The CDR3, as DNA: TGTGCCAGCTCACGGGGGACAGCCGGCACTTCCCCTGAAGCTTTCTTT. It encodes CASSRGTAGTSPEAFF.

This chain connects TRBV9 to TRBJ2-1; TRBD2 matches 9 bases. V was clipped by 3 bases and J by 6 bases; unmatched bases: 13. The CDR3 loop spans 17 amino acids. Germline V CDR1 and CDR2: SGDLS, YYNGEE. This CDR3 reads CASSANPKKREVNEQFF. The CDR3 coding sequence is TGTGCCAGCAGCGCGAACCCAAAGAAGCGGGAGGTCAATGAGCAGTTCTTC. The full variable domain, completed using reference TRBV9 and TRBJ2-1, is DSGVTQTPKHLITATGQRVTLRCSPRSGDLSVYWYQQSLDQGLQFLIQYYNGEERAKGNILERFSAQQFPDLHSELNLSSLELGDSALYFCASSANPKKREVNEQFFGPGTRLTVL.

This chain joins TRBV28 and TRBJ2-1; TRBD2 matches at 8 bases. CDR3 size: 15 residues. Germline V gene lookup returns CDR1 MDHEN and CDR2 SYDVKM. J was trimmed by 4 bases and V by 6 bases; bases with no gene match: 8. The CDR3 spells CASRTPTSAYNEQFF. In DNA form, the CDR3 reads TGTGCCAGCAGGACCCCGACTAGCGCGTACAATGAGCAGTTCTTC.

The rearrangement joins TRBV4-2 to TRBJ2-4, with a weak D call TRBD2 (6 bases). The CDR3 loop spans 15 amino acids. Trimming took 6 bases from V and 0 from J, leaving 12 bases between them. Looked up from germline, CDR1 is LGHNA and CDR2 is YNFKEQ. The CDR3 coding sequence is TGTGCCAGCAGTCCCCTCGGGGGAGCCAAAAACATTCAGTACTTC. Its translation is CASSPLGGAKNIQYF.

This clone was recorded a few times. The rearrangement uses TRBV27 and TRBJ2-1, with TRBD1 identical over 11 bases. The CDR3 runs to 16 residues. J lost 4 bases, V lost 5 bases, and 7 bases had no gene match. Germline assignment: CDR1 MNHEY and CDR2 SMNVEV (reference sequence). This CDR3 reads CASSRGGTGGYNEQFF. CDR3 in DNA: TGTGCCAGCAGTCGTGGTGGGACAGGGGGTTACAATGAGCAGTTCTTC.

CDR3 sequence: CASSYSSGGKLFF. CDR3 nucleotide sequence: TGTGCCAGCAGTTACTCGAGCGGTGGAAAACTGTTTTTT. This chain uses TRBV6-5 with TRBJ1-4, with no clear D. CDR1 MNHEY and CDR2 SVGAGI come from the germline V gene. V was cut by 0 bases and J by 10 bases, with 9 bases left in between. This CDR3 region has 13 residues.

The chain links TRBV5-6 to TRBJ1-2; 8 bases line up with TRBD1. The trim removed 5 bases at V and 4 bases at J, leaving 7 bases unmatched. This CDR3 is built from 14 residues. Germline V gene lookup returns CDR1 SGHDT and CDR2 YYEEEE. As DNA, the CDR3 is TGTGCCAGCAGTACCGGACAGGGCAGCTATGGCTACACCTTC. Its protein is CASSTGQGSYGYTF.

The V gene is TRBV30, the J gene TRBJ1-1; a weak D match, TRBD1 (5 bases). Germline V CDR1 and CDR2: GTSNPN, SVGIG (reference sequence). This CDR3 comprises 13 residues. Between the trimmed V and J ends, which lost 2 bases and 1 base, there was a span of 8 bases. As DNA, the CDR3 is TGTGCCTGGAGTTTTAGGGGGAACACTGAAGCTTTCTTT. Translation gives CAWSFRGNTEAFF.

The gene calls are TRBV4-1 and TRBJ2-3; TRBD2 matches 9 bases. The V gene's germline CDR1 is MGHRA and CDR2 YSYEKL. Trimming took 0 bases from V and 5 from J; bases not matched to a gene: 12. There are 18 residues in the CDR3. The chain's CDR3 is CASSQDFRGAGGGDTQYF. In nucleotides, the CDR3 is TGCGCCAGCAGCCAAGATTTCCGCGGGGCGGGAGGGGGAGATACGCAGTATTTT.

The V and J genes are TRBV28 and TRBJ1-6, with D perhaps matching TRBD1 (6 bases). Trimming left V 6 bases short and J 5 bases short, with 14 bases between. The CDR3 sequence is 15 residues long. Germline assignment: CDR1 MDHEN and CDR2 SYDVKM. The CDR3 loop reads CASSPPDRHNSPLHF. The CDR3, as DNA: TGTGCCAGCAGCCCGCCGGACAGACATAATTCACCCCTCCACTTT. Looking up the rest from reference TRBV28 and TRBJ1-6 gives the full variable domain: DVKVTQSSRYLVKRTGEKVFLECVQDMDHENMFWYRQDPGLGLRLIYFSYDVKMKEKGDIPEGYSVSREKKERFSLILESASTNQTSMYLCASSPPDRHNSPLHFGNGTRLTVT.

This clone was counted once. The chain employs TRBV11-1 and TRBJ2-2; 9 bases align to TRBD1. Germline-derived CDR1 and CDR2 are SGHAT and FQDESV (reference sequence). The CDR3 is 15 amino acids. V dropped 1 base and J dropped 4; count of bases not matched to a gene: 1. CDR3 DNA: TGTGCCAGCAGCTTAGGGACAGGGGCCACCGGGGAGCTGTTTTTT. Translating gives CASSLGTGATGELFF.

The genes are TRBV30 and TRBJ1-6; 7 bases are a match to TRBD1. This CDR3 is 18 amino acids long. Trimming cost V 2 bases and J 0 bases; bases outside gene matches: 10. The germline V gene has CDR1 GTSNPN and CDR2 SVGIG (reference sequence). The CDR3 loop is CAWSPTRTGPSYNSPLHF. In DNA, the CDR3 is TGTGCCTGGAGTCCCACTCGGACAGGACCCTCCTATAATTCACCCCTCCACTTT.